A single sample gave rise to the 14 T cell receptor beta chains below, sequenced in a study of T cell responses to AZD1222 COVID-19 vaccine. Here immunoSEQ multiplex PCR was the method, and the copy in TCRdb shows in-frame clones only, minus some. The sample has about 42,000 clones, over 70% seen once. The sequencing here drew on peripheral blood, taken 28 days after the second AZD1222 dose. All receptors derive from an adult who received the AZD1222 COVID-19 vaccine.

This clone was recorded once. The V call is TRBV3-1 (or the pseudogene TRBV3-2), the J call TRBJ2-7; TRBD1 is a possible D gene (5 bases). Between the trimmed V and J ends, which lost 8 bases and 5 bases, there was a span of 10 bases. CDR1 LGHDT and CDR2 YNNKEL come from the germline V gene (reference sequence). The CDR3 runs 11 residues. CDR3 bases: TGTGCCAGCGTATGGGGCCACGAGCAGTACTTC. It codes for CASVWGHEQYF.

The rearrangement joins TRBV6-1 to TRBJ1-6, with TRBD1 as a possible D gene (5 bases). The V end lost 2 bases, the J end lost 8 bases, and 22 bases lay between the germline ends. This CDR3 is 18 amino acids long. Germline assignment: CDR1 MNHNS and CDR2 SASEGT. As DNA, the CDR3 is TGTGCCAGCAGTGAAAGGTCCAGGTCCCTAATAGGGGATTCACCCCTCCACTTT. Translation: CASSERSRSLIGDSPLHF.

The CDR3, as DNA: TGCGCCAGCAGCCAAGGACAGGGTTTGGAGCAGTTCTTC. Translated: CASSQGQGLEQFF. The chain links TRBV4-1 to TRBJ2-1, with TRBD1 matching over 7 bases. J gave up 10 bases and V 1 base, and 4 bases lay outside the gene matches. The V gene's germline CDR1 is MGHRA and CDR2 YSYEKL. CDR3 length equals 13 residues.

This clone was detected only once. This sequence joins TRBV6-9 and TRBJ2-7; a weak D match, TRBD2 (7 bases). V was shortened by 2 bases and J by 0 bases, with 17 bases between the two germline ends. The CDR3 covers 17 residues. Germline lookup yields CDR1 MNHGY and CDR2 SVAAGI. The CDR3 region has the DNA TGTGCCAGCAGTTATAGGTTTTGCGGGGGCGGCTCCTACGAGCAGTACTTC. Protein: CASSYRFCGGGSYEQYF.

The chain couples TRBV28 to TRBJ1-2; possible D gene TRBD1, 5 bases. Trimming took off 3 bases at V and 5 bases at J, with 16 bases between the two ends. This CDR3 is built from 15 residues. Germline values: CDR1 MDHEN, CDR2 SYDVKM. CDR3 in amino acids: CASSFWAGRGYGYTF. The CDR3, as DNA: TGTGCCAGCAGTTTTTGGGCAGGGAGAGGGTATGGCTACACCTTC.

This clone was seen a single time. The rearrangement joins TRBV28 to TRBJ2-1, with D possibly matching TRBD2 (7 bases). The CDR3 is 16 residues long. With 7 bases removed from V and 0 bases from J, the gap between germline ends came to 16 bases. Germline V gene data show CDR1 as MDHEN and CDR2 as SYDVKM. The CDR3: CASTGGGLHSYNEQFF. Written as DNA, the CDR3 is TGTGCCAGCACTGGGGGGGGGCTCCACTCCTACAATGAGCAGTTCTTC.

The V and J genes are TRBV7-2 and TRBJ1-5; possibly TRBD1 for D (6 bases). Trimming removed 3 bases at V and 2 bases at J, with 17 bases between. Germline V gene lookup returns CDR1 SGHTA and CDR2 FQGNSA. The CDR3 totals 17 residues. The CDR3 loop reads CASSLFPQGARNQPQHF. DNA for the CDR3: TGTGCCAGCAGCTTGTTCCCACAGGGAGCACGCAATCAGCCCCAGCATTTT.

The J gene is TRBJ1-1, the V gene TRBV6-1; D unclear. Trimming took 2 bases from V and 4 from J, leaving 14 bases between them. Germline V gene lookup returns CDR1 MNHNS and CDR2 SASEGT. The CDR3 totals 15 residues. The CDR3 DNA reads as TGTGCCAGCAGTGAATCCCCTCAAGGCGGCACTGAAGCTTTCTTT. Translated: CASSESPQGGTEAFF.

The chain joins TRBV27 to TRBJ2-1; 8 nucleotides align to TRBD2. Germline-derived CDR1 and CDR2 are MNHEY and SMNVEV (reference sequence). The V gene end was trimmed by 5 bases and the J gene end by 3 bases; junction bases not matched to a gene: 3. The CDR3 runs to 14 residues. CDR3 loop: CASSPSGLYNEQFF. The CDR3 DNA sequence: TGTGCCAGCAGTCCTAGCGGGCTCTACAATGAGCAGTTCTTC.

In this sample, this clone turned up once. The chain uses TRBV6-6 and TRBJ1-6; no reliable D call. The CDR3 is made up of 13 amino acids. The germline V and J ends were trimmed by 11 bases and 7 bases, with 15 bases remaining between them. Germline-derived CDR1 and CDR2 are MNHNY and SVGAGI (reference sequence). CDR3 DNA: TGTGCCGGTTCTATGGGGTACAATTCACCCCTCCACTTT. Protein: CAGSMGYNSPLHF.

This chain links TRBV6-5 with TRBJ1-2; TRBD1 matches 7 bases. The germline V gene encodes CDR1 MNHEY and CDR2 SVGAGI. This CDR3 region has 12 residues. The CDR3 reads CAAGQPNYGYTF. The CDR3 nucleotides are TGTGCTGCGGGACAGCCAAACTATGGCTACACCTTC.

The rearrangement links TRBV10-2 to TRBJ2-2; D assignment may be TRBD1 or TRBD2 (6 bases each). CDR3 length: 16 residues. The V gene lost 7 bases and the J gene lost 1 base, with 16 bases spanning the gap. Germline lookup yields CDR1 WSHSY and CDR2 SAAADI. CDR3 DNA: TGCGCCAGCATCCAACAGGGAGGTCGGAACACCGGGGAGCTGTTTTTT. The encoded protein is CASIQQGGRNTGELFF.

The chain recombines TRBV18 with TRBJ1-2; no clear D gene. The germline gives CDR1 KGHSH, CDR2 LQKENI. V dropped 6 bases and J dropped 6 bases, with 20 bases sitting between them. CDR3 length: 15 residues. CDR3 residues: CASSFGRSGGHGYTF. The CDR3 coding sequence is TGTGCCAGCTCGTTCGGACGGAGTGGCGGTCATGGCTACACCTTC.

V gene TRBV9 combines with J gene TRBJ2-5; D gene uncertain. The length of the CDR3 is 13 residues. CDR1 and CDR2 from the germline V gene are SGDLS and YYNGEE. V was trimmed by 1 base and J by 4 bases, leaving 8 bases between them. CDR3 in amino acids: CASSVSQGETQYF. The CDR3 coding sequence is TGTGCCAGCAGCGTAAGTCAAGGAGAGACCCAGTACTTC.